One sample yielded the 11 T cell receptor beta chains listed below, sequenced in a study of CD8 T cells in ankylosing spondylitis. TCRdb called the 5' RACE reads again in MiXCR, with one record for every CDR3 protein. Seen here are about 230,000 distinct CDR3 sequences, approximately 8% observed once, and the top ten hold 4.8%. Input material: blood, either unsorted or a sorted T cell fraction (not recorded which). The receptor set was obtained from a female donor with ankylosing spondylitis or in good health (not recorded which).

The sample holds many counts of this clonotype. The chain links TRBV7-2 to TRBJ2-3; unclear D gene. This CDR3 spans 14 amino acids. V lost 6 bases and J lost 0, with 10 bases in between. Germline CDR1 is SGHTA and CDR2 is FQGNSA. The CDR3 is CASSRTTSTDTQYF. The CDR3 DNA reads TGTGCCAGCAGTCGGACCACTAGCACAGATACGCAGTATTTT. The whole variable domain, filled in from reference TRBV7-2 and TRBJ2-3, reads GAGVSQSPSNKVTEKGKDVELRCDPISGHTALYWYRQSLGQGLEFLIYFQGNSAPDKSGLPSDRFSAERTGGSVSTLTIQRTQQEDSAVYLCASSRTTSTDTQYFGPGTRLTVL.

In its sample, this clonotype was seen many times. The chain combines TRBV10-3 with TRBJ2-2, with TRBD2 matching 16 bases. The germline gives CDR1 ENHRY, CDR2 SYGVKD. The CDR3 covers 17 residues. J gave up 3 bases and V 7 bases, and 5 bases lay outside the gene matches. CDR3 region: CAIKGLAGGADTGELFF. The DNA for the CDR3 is TGTGCCATCAAGGGACTAGCGGGAGGGGCGGACACCGGGGAGCTGTTTTTT.

This clonotype was seen repeatedly, ten times or more. The chain is built from TRBV6-1 and TRBJ2-2; no firm D call. There are 14 residues in the CDR3. Germline V gives CDR1 MNHNS, CDR2 SASEGT. Trimming took off 6 bases at V and 4 bases at J, with 12 bases between the two ends. The CDR3: CASSPELFTGELFF. The DNA for the CDR3 is TGTGCCAGCAGCCCGGAGCTGTTCACCGGGGAGCTGTTTTTT.

Many counts were recorded for this clonotype. V and J are TRBV12-3 or TRBV12-4 and TRBJ2-2; 9 bases are a match to TRBD1. The CDR3 spans 19 residues. V shed 5 bases, J shed 7 bases, and the junction held 20 bases outside the gene matches. CDR3 coding DNA: TGTGCCAGCAGTACCGATATAGCCCGGACAGGGGATCGGAACGGGGAGCTGTTTTTT. This codes for CASSTDIARTGDRNGELFF.

Details on this clonotype: This clone may be a read error of a much larger clone one base away. The V and J genes are TRBV12-3 or TRBV12-4 and TRBJ1-6; D not resolved. The CDR3 extends over 14 amino acids. DNA for the CDR3: TGTGTCAGCAGTTTAGGAGTTTATAATTCACCCCTCCACTTT. Translation gives CVSSLGVYNSPLHF.

This clonotype was observed at least ten times. The chain joins TRBV20-1 to TRBJ1-4; 7 positions agree with TRBD1. There are 14 residues in the CDR3. Germline CDR1 DFQATT, CDR2 SNEGSKA (reference sequence). With V trimmed by 2 bases and J by 5 bases, 5 bases remained unmatched. CDR3 residues: CSARPGTVNEKLFF. CDR3 in DNA: TGCAGTGCTAGACCCGGGACAGTAAATGAAAAACTGTTTTTT.

This clonotype was detected only a few times. In nucleotides, the CDR3 is TGTGCCAGCAGCCCCTGGCGGGCCGGGGAGGTGAACACTGAAGCTTTCTTT. Translation gives CASSPWRAGEVNTEAFF. The V gene is TRBV11-2, the J gene TRBJ1-1; D gene uncertain. The CDR3 is made up of 17 amino acids. Germline assignment: CDR1 SGHAT and CDR2 FQNNGV. V dropped 5 bases and J dropped 0 bases, with 19 bases sitting between them.

This clonotype has just a few counts. This may be a read error, as it is one base from a much larger clone. The V call is TRBV6-1, the J call TRBJ1-4, with D possibly being TRBD1 (6 bases). The length of the CDR3 is 14 residues. Germline lookup yields CDR1 MNHNS and CDR2 SASEGT. Here the CDR3 reads CASSMDSLNGKLFF. The DNA of the CDR3 is TGTGCCAGCAGCATGGACAGCCTTAATGGAAAACTGTTTTTT.

At least ten counts were recorded for this clonotype. The V and J genes are TRBV3-1 and TRBJ2-7; D ambiguous. CDR1 LGHDT and CDR2 YNNKEL come from the germline V gene (reference sequence). Trimming left V 0 bases short and J 2 bases short, with 17 bases between. CDR3 size: 17 residues. DNA of the CDR3: TGTGCCAGCAGCCAAGATAGCCCATGGGCTCCTACCTACGAGCAGTACTTC. Encoded protein: CASSQDSPWAPTYEQYF.

This clonotype showed up many times. This CDR3 reads CSAREPRSGAYEQYF. The CDR3 nucleotides read TGCAGTGCTAGAGAGCCCAGAAGCGGGGCGTACGAGCAGTACTTC. The J gene is TRBJ2-7, the V gene TRBV20-1; TRBD2 matches at 7 bases. The V and J ends lost 0 bases and 4 bases, in that order; junction bases with no gene match: 9. Germline V CDR1 and CDR2: DFQATT, SNEGSKA (reference sequence). This CDR3 region has 15 residues.

This clonotype showed up many times. This chain joins TRBV5-6 and TRBJ2-5; D unresolved. CDR1 is SGHDT and CDR2 is YYEEEE in the germline V gene. V gave up 4 bases and J gave up 5 bases, with 12 bases separating them. There are 13 residues in the CDR3. CDR3 sequence (DNA): TGTGCCAGCAGCATCCAGGTTACCGAGACCCAGTACTTC. Translation gives CASSIQVTETQYF.